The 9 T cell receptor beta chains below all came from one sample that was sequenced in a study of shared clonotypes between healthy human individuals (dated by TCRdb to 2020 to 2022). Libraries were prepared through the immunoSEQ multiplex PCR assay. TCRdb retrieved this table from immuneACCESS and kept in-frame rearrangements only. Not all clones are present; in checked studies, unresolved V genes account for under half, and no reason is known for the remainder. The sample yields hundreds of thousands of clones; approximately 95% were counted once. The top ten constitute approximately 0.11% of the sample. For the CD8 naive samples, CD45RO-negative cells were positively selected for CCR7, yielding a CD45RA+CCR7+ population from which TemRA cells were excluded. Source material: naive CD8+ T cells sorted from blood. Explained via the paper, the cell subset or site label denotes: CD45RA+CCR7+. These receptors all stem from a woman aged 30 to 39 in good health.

This CDR3 is CASSGSYSYEQYF. CDR3 coding DNA: TGTGCCAGCAGTGGCAGCTACTCCTACGAGCAGTACTTC. The genes are TRBV2 and TRBJ2-7, with no clear D. The germline V gene has CDR1 SNHLY and CDR2 FYNNEI. Trimming pared 4 bases from V and 0 bases from J, leaving 7 bases between. The CDR3 has 13 residues. The full variable domain, completed using reference TRBV2 and TRBJ2-7, is EPEVTQTPSHQVTQMGQEVILRCVPISNHLYFYWYRQILGQKVEFLVSFYNNEISEKSEIFDDQFSVERPDGSNFTLKIRSTKLEDSAMYFCASSGSYSYEQYFGPGTRLTVT.

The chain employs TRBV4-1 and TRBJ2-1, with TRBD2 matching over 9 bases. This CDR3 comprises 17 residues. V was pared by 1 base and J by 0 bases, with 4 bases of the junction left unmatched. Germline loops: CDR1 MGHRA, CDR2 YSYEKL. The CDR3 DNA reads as TGCGCCAGCAGCCAAGCCGTGACTAGCGGCTCCTACAATGAGCAGTTCTTC. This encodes CASSQAVTSGSYNEQFF.

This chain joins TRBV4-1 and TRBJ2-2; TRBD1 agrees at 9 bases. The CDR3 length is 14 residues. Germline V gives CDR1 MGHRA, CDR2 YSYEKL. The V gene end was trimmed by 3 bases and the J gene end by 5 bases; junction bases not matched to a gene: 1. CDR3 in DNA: TGCGCCAGCAGCCAGACAGGGGGGACCGGGGAGCTGTTTTTT. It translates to CASSQTGGTGELFF.

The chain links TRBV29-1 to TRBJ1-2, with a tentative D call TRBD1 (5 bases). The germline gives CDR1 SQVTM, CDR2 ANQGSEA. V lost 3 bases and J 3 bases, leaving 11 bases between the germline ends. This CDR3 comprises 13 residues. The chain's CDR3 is CSVDREVDYGYTF. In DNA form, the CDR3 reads TGCAGCGTTGACAGGGAGGTGGACTATGGCTACACCTTC.

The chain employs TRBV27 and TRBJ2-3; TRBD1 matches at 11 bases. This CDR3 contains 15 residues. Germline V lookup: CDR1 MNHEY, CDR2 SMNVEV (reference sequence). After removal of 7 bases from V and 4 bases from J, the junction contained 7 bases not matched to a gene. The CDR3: CASNLGQGASDTQYF. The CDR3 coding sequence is TGTGCCAGCAACCTAGGACAGGGGGCATCAGATACGCAGTATTTT.

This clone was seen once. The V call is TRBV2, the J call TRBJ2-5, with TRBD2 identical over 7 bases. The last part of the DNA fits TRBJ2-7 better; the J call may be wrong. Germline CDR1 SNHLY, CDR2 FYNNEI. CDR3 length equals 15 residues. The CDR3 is CASSEAGGPTGEQYF. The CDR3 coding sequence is TGTGCCAGCAGTGAAGCGGGAGGGCCAACGGGCGAGCAGTACTTC.

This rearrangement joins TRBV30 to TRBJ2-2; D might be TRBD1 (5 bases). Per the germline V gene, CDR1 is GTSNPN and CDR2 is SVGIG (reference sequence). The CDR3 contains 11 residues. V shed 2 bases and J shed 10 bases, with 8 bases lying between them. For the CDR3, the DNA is TGTGCCTGGAGTACCGGACAGGAGCTGTTTTTT. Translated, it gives CAWSTGQELFF.

The CDR3 DNA is TGTGCCAGCATTCCATGGGGGCAGGCAGATTACGAGCAGTACTTC. Its translation: CASIPWGQADYEQYF. The V call is TRBV28, the J call TRBJ2-7; tentative D call: TRBD1 (6 bases). The V and J ends lost 7 bases and 4 bases respectively, with 20 bases between them. This CDR3 is built from 15 residues. The germline CDR1 and CDR2 sequences are MDHEN and SYDVKM.

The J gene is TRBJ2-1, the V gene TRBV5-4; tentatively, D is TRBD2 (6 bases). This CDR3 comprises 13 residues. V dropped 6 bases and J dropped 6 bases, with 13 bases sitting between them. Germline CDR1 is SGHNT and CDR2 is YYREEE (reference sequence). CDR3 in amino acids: CASTPGVSNEQFF. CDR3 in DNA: TGTGCCAGCACCCCGGGGGTTAGCAATGAGCAGTTCTTC. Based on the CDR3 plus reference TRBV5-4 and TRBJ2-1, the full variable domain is ETGVTQSPTHLIKTRGQQVTLRCSSQSGHNTVSWYQQALGQGPQFIFQYYREEENGRGNFPPRFSGLQFPNYSSELNVNALELDDSALYLCASTPGVSNEQFFGPGTRLTVL.